This T cell receptor (beta chain) is drawn from a study of blood T cell repertoires in COVID-19. Original processing notes: Cell counts per sample came from amplifying reference gene primers. Some clones are missing from TCRdb's copy, which holds only in-frame ones; the method was immunoSEQ multiplex PCR. For V, J and clone size, that table is used; D and trimming come from the DNA. Of 97,000 or so clones listed, roughly 92% were seen once; the top ten hold 1.9%. Germline CDR1 MNHEY, CDR2 SVGEGT. CDR3 length equals 13 residues. V dropped 5 bases and J dropped 14; count of bases not matched to a gene: 10.

This rearrangement joins TRBV6-2 or TRBV6-3 to TRBJ2-3; 10 bases are shared with TRBD2. This sequence was found in a woman aged 50 to 65 with COVID-19, enrolled during active disease. The sequenced sample was peripheral blood. DNA for the CDR3: TGTGCCAGCAGTCGGACTAGCGGAGCGGACCGGTATTTT. Its translation: CASSRTSGADRYF.